One and the same sample provided the 5 T cell receptor beta chains below, sequenced in a study of blood T cell repertoires in COVID-19. Measured with immunoSEQ multiplex PCR; TCRdb has only the in-frame clones, and not every one. The table includes roughly 250,000 clones, 86% detected once. The source material was PBMCs or T cells enriched from blood (not recorded which). These receptors originate from a woman aged 45-59 years who had recovered from COVID-19.

This chain links TRBV5-6 with TRBJ1-1, with a possible D match to TRBD1 (6 bases). The CDR3 sequence is 16 residues long. From germline, CDR1 is SGHDT and CDR2 YYEEEE. Trimming pared 0 bases from V and 0 bases from J, leaving 12 bases between. The CDR3 DNA reads TGTGCCAGCAGCTTGGACACAGGGAACATGAACACTGAAGCTTTCTTT. As protein: CASSLDTGNMNTEAFF.

The chain recombines TRBV6-6 with TRBJ2-4, with a tentative D call TRBD1 (5 bases). CDR3 size: 15 residues. Germline assignment: CDR1 MNHNY and CDR2 SVGAGI (reference sequence). V dropped 6 bases and J dropped 3 bases, with 15 bases sitting between them. The CDR3 nucleotides are TGTGCCAGCAGCGGTATCGACAGAAGCAAAAACATTCAGTACTTC. Its translation: CASSGIDRSKNIQYF.

The rearrangement joins TRBV7-2 to TRBJ1-5; D possibly corresponds to TRBD1 (5 bases). The CDR3 length is 13 residues. Deletions cut 5 bases from V and 5 bases from J, with 10 bases between. Germline CDR1 is SGHTA and CDR2 is FQGNSA. CDR3 protein: CASSLGQDQPQHF. CDR3 nucleotides: TGTGCCAGCAGCCTCGGACAAGATCAGCCCCAGCATTTT. Variable domain in full (rest from reference TRBV7-2 and TRBJ1-5): GAGVSQSPSNKVTEKGKDVELRCDPISGHTALYWYRQSLGQGLEFLIYFQGNSAPDKSGLPSDRFSAERTGGSVSTLTIQRTQQEDSAVYLCASSLGQDQPQHFGDGTRLSIL.

This chain connects TRBV7-2 to TRBJ2-7; TRBD1 matches 7 bases. The germline CDR1 and CDR2 sequences are SGHTA and FQGNSA. The CDR3 covers 15 residues. Germline trimming cut 0 bases from V and 2 bases from J; bases unmatched to any gene: 4. The DNA of the CDR3 is TGTGCCAGCAGCTTAGCGGGGCAGGGGGCCTACGAGCAGTACTTC. It yields the protein CASSLAGQGAYEQYF. The complete variable domain, with remaining parts taken from reference TRBV7-2 and TRBJ2-7, reads GAGVSQSPSNKVTEKGKDVELRCDPISGHTALYWYRQSLGQGLEFLIYFQGNSAPDKSGLPSDRFSAERTGGSVSTLTIQRTQQEDSAVYLCASSLAGQGAYEQYFGPGTRLTVT.

The chain joins TRBV11-2 to TRBJ1-6; D possibly corresponds to TRBD1 (6 bases). V lost 5 bases, J lost 3 bases, and 11 bases lay in between. Looked up from germline, CDR1 is SGHAT and CDR2 is FQNNGV. The CDR3 runs 15 residues. The CDR3 coding sequence is TGTGCCAGCAGCCTCACGGACAGCTATAATTCACCCCTCCACTTT. It translates to CASSLTDSYNSPLHF.